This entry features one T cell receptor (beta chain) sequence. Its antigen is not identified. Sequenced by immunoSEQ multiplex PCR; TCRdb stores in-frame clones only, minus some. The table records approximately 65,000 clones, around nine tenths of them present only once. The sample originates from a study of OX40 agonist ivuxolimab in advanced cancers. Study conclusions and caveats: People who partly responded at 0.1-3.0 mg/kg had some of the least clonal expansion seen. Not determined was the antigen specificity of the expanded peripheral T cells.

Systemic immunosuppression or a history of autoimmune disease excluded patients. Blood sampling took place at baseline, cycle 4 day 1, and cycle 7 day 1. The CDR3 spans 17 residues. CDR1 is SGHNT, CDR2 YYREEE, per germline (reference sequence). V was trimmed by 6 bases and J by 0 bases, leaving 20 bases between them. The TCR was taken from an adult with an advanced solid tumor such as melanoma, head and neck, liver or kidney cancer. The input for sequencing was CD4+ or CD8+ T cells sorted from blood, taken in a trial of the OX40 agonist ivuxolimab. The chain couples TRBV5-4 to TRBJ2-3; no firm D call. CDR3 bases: TGTGCCAGCAACCCGGGTCCCCGGATGTCTAGCACAGATACGCAGTATTTT. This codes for CASNPGPRMSSTDTQYF. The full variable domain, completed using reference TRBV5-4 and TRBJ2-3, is ETGVTQSPTHLIKTRGQQVTLRCSSQSGHNTVSWYQQALGQGPQFIFQYYREEENGRGNFPPRFSGLQFPNYSSELNVNALELDDSALYLCASNPGPRMSSTDTQYFGPGTRLTVL.